This TCR beta chain was identified during a study of T cell repertoires in cytomegalovirus infection. At the level of the study: Researchers turned to recently identified HLA-C-restricted CMV epitopes as well as well-studied HLA-B-restricted ones. Findings of the study overall: Identification of carriers of CMV plus the relevant HLA was achieved through cumulative public TCR beta family frequency. Ex vivo, HLA-C-restricted CMV-specific TCR beta clonotypes prevailed over the rest of the response.

Germline V gene lookup returns CDR1 MGHRA and CDR2 YSYEKL. CDR3 length equals 15 residues. Ten or more counts support this clonotype. What it recognizes is unknown. One end of the junction does not line up with germline, which may come from a read error. TCRdb called the reads again in MiXCR, with one record for every CDR3 protein. The sample has about 920,000 distinct CDR3 sequences, about a third seen once. The sample was cultured CD8+ T cells from PBMCs, taken from culture after CMV antigen stimulation. This TCR was recovered from a human donor in good health (CMV status not recorded). Some clones in this sample may be carry-over from other donors' samples. This chain uses TRBV4-1 with TRBJ1-2, with 9 bases lining up with TRBD1. The CDR3, as DNA: TGTGCCAGCAGCCAAGATCCGACAGGGGGCTATGGCTACACCTTC. Translated: CASSQDPTGGYGYTF.